This TCR beta chain was sequenced in a study of T cell clones after liver transplantation. Study information: Samples came from ITN030ST, which attempted immunosuppression withdrawal within 2 years of liver transplantation. At least one year of complete immunosuppression withdrawal without enzymes over twice normal defined tolerance.

As to this clone: Antigen specificity is unknown.

Study-wide results and limits: Migration into the graft, not deletion, may explain lost graft donor-reactive T cells. Circulating graft-donor-reactive CD4 TCRbeta sequences fell significantly post-transplant in most of the 8 subjects.

The CDR3 is made up of 16 amino acids. The germline CDR1 and CDR2 sequences are SEHNR and FQNEAQ (reference sequence). V lost 5 bases to trimming and J lost 5 bases; unmatched junction nucleotides: 14. Measured with immunoSEQ multiplex PCR; TCRdb has only the in-frame clones, and not every one. The sample contains around 6,100 clones, about 85% of which appear only once. Sequenced here: CD8+ T cells from blood, sampled before liver transplant. This chain joins TRBV7-9 and TRBJ2-7; the match to TRBD1 covers 8 bases. This clonotype was sampled from a human donor who received a liver transplant. CDR3 nucleotide sequence: TGTGCCAGCAGCGGAGGGGATGGACAGGGAGCGAACGAGCAGTACTTC. Translation gives CASSGGDGQGANEQYF.